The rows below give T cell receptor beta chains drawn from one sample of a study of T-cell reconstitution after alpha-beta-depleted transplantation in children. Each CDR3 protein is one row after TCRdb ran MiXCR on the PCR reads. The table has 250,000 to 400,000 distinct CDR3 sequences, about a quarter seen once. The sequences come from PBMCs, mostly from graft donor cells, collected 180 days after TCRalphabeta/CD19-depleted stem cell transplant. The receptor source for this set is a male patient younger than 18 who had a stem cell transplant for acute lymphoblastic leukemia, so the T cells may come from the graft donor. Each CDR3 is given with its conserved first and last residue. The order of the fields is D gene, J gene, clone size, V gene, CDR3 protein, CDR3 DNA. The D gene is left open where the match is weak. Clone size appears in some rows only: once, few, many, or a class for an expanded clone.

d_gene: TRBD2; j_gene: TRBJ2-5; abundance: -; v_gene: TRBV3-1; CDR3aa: CASSQGPTSGIQETQYF; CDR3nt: TGTGCCAGCAGCCAAGGACCTACTAGCGGAATCCAAGAGACCCAGTACTTC
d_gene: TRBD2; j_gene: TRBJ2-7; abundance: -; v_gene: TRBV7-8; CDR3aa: CASSLSSGSSYEQYF; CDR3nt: TGTGCCAGCAGCTTATCTAGCGGGAGCTCCTACGAGCAGTACTTC
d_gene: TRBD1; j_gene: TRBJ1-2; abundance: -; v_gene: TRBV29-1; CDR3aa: CSGGPSTGSRSPYGYTF; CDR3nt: TGCAGCGGTGGGCCCTCGACAGGGAGCCGATCGCCCTACGGCTACACCTTC
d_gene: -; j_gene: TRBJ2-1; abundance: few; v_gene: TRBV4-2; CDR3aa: CASSQDVALGNEQFF; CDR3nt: TGTGCCAGCAGCCAAGATGTAGCCCTAGGCAATGAGCAGTTCTTC
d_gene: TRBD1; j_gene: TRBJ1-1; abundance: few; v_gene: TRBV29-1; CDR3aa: CSVPGQLYTEAFF; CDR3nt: TGCAGCGTTCCGGGACAGCTTTACACTGAAGCTTTCTTT
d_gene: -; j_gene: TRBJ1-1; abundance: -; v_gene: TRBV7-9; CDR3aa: CASSLGGTSNTEAFF; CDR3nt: TGTGCCAGCAGCTTAGGAGGGACCTCGAACACTGAAGCTTTCTTT
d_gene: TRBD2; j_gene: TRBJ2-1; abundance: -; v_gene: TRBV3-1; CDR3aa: CACRIRGTSGGRYNEQFF; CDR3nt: TGTGCCTGCAGGATCCGGGGAACTAGCGGAGGGAGGTACAATGAGCAGTTCTTC
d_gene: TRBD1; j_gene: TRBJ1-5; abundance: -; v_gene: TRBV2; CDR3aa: CASSEALGQGVTPQHF; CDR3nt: TGTGCCAGCAGTGAAGCGTTGGGACAGGGAGTAACGCCCCAGCATTTT
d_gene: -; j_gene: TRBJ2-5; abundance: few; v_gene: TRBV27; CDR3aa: CASRVRETQYF; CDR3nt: TGTGCCAGCAGGGTCCGGGAGACCCAGTACTTC
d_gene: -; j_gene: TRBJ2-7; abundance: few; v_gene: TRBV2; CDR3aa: CASMGGDRYEQYF; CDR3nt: TGTGCCAGCATGGGGGGGGACAGGTACGAGCAGTACTTC
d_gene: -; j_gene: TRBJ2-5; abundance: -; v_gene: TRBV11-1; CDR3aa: CASSRDQKETQYF; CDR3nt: TGTGCCAGCAGCCGGGACCAAAAAGAGACCCAGTACTTC
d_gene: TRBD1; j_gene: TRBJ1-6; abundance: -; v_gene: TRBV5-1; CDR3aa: CASSPALSDRGISPLHF; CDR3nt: TGCGCCAGCAGCCCAGCCCTTAGCGACAGGGGTATTTCACCCCTCCACTTT
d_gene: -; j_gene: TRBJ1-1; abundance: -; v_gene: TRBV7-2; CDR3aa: CASSLVGYRETEAFF; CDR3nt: TGTGCCAGCAGCTTAGTCGGATACAGGGAGACTGAAGCTTTCTTT
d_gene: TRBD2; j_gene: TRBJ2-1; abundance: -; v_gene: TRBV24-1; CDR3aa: CATSDPPGTELAGGNNEQFF; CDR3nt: TGTGCCACCAGTGATCCCCCCGGGACAGAACTAGCGGGAGGGAACAATGAGCAGTTCTTC
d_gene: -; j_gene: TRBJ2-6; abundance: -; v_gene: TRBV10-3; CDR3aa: CAISTDSHSGANVLTF; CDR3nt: TGTGCCATCAGTACGGACAGCCACTCTGGGGCCAACGTCCTGACTTTC
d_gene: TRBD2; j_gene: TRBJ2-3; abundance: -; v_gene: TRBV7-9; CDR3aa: CASSLRFGSGSTDTQYF; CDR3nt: TGTGCCAGCAGCTTACGATTCGGTAGCGGGAGCACAGATACGCAGTATTTT
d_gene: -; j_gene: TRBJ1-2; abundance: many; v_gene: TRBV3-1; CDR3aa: CASSPRRIHGYTF; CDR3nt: TGTGCCAGCAGCCCGCGTAGGATCCATGGCTACACCTTC
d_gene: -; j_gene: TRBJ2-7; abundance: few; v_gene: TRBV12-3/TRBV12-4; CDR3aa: CASSALDREYEQYF; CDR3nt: TGTGCCAGCAGTGCCCTCGACCGGGAGTACGAGCAGTACTTC
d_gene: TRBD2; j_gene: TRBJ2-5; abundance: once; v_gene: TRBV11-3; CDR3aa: CASSLGGGPGETQYF; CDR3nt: TGTGCCAGCAGCTTAGGCGGGGGGCCGGGGGAGACCCAGTACTTC
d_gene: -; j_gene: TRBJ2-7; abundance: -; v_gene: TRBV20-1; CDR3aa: CSVGKGYEQYF; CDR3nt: TGCAGTGTAGGGAAGGGCTACGAGCAGTACTTC
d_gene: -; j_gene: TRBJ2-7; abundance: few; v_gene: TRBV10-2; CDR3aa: CASSENYEQYF; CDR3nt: TGCGCCAGCAGTGAGAACTACGAGCAGTACTTC
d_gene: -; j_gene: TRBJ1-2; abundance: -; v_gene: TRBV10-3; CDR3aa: CAISEGGTNYGYGYTF; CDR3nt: TGTGCCATCAGTGAGGGCGGGACAAACTATGGTTATGGCTACACCTTC
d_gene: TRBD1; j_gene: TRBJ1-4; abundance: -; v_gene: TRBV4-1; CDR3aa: CASSQGTVTNEKLFF; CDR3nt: TGCGCCAGCAGCCAGGGGACAGTAACTAATGAAAAACTGTTTTTT
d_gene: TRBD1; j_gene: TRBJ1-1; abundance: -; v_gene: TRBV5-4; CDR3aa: CASSFQDRGPRVMNTEAFF; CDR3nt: TGTGCCAGCAGTTTTCAGGACAGGGGGCCCCGGGTCATGAACACTGAAGCTTTCTTT
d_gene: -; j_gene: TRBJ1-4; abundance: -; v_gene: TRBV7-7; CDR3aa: CASSLSSGYHEKLFF; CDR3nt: TGTGCCAGCAGCTTATCATCGGGGTATCACGAAAAACTGTTTTTT
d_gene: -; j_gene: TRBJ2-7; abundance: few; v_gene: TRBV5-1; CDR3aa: CASSLISVSQHEQYF; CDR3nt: TGCGCCAGCAGCTTAATTTCCGTTAGCCAACACGAGCAGTACTTC
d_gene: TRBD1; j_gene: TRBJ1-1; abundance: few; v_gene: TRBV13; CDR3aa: CASSFRTGLNTEAFF; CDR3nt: TGTGCCAGCAGCTTCAGGACAGGCTTGAACACTGAAGCTTTCTTT
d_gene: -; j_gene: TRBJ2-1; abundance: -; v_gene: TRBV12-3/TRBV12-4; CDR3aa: CASSPRGGLNEQFF; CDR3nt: TGTGCCAGCAGCCCAAGGGGAGGTCTCAATGAGCAGTTCTTC
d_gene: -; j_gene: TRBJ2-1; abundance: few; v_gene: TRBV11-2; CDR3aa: CASSIGGSVNEQFF; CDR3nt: TGTGCCAGCAGCATTGGGGGGAGCGTCAATGAGCAGTTCTTC
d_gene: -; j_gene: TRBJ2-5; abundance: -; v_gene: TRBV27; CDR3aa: CASSLLTNYQETQYF; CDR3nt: TGTGCCAGCAGTTTACTGACAAATTACCAAGAGACCCAGTACTTC
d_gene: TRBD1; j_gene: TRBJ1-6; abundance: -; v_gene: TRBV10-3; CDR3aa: CAIRQGENSPLHF; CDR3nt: TGTGCCATCAGGCAGGGGGAGAATTCACCCCTCCACTTT
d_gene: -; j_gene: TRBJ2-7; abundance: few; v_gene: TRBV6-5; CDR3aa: CASSRTETYEQYF; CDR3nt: TGTGCCAGCAGCCGGACCGAAACCTACGAGCAGTACTTC
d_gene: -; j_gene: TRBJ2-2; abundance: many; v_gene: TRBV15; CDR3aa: CATSRDWGTGELFF; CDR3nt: TGTGCCACCAGCAGAGATTGGGGCACCGGGGAGCTGTTTTTT
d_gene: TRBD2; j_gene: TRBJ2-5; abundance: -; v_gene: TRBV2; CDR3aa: CAISKTSGQETQYF; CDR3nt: TGTGCCATCTCTAAGACTAGCGGACAAGAGACCCAGTACTTC
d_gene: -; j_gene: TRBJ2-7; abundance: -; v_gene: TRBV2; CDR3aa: CASSFVSRWPGITYEQYF; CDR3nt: TGTGCCAGCAGTTTTGTTTCTCGTTGGCCAGGTATAACCTACGAGCAGTACTTC
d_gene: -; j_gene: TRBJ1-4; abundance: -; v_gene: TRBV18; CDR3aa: CASSPSGLGEKLFF; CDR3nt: TGTGCCAGCTCACCATCGGGGTTGGGTGAAAAACTGTTTTTT
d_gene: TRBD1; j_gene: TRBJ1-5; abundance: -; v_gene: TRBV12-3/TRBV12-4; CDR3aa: CASSLWTGLSNQPQHF; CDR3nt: TGTGCCAGCAGTTTATGGACAGGGCTTAGCAATCAGCCCCAGCATTTT
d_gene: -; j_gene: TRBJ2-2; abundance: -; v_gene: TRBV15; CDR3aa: CATFGWGGELFF; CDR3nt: TGTGCCACCTTTGGGTGGGGCGGGGAGCTGTTTTTT
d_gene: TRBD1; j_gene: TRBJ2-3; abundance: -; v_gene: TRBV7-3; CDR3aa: CASSLVVRGGVRADTQYF; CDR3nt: TGTGCCAGCAGCTTAGTTGTTAGAGGGGGCGTACGAGCAGATACGCAGTATTTT
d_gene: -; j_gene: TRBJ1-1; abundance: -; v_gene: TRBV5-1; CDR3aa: CASRSIMNTEAFF; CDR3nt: TGCGCCAGCAGATCGATTATGAACACTGAAGCTTTCTTT
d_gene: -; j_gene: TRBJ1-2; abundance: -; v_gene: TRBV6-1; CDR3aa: CASSGAVNYGYTF; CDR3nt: TGTGCCAGCAGTGGGGCGGTGAACTATGGCTACACCTTC
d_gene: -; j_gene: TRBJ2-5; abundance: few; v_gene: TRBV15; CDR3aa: CATSRDGIGETQYF; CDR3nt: TGTGCCACCAGCAGAGATGGGATAGGGGAGACCCAGTACTTC
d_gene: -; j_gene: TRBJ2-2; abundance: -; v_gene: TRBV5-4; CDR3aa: CASSSDNTLTGELFF; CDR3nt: TGTGCCAGCAGCTCCGACAACACCCTCACCGGGGAGCTGTTTTTT
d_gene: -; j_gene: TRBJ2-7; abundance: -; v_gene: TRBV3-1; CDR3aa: CASSQDLEQYF; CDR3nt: TGTGCCAGCAGCCAAGATCTCGAGCAGTACTTC
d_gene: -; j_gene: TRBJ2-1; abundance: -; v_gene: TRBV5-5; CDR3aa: CASRAGGSYNEQFF; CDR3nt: TGTGCCAGCAGGGCTGGAGGTTCCTACAATGAGCAGTTCTTC
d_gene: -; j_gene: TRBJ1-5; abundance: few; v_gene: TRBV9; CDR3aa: CASSVGINQPQHF; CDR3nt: TGTGCCAGCAGCGTCGGGATCAATCAGCCCCAGCATTTT
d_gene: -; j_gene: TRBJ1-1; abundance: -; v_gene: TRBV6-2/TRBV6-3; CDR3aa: CASSYPGTVNTEAFF; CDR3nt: TGTGCCAGCAGTTACCCGGGGACGGTGAACACTGAAGCTTTCTTT
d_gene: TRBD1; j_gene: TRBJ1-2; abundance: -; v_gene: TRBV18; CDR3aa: CASHQGQLNYGYTF; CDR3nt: TGTGCCAGCCACCAGGGACAGCTTAACTATGGCTACACCTTC
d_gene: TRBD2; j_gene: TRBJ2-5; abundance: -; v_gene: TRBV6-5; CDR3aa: CASSYTRTSDQTQYF; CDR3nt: TGTGCCAGCAGTTACACCCGGACTAGCGATCAGACCCAGTACTTC
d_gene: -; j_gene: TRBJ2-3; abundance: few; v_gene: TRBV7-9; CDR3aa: CASSPSLGRLPDTQYF; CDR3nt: TGTGCCAGCAGCCCCAGCTTAGGGCGTTTACCAGATACGCAGTATTTT
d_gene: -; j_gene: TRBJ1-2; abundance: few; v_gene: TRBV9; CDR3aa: CASTPTVTYGYTF; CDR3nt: TGTGCCAGCACCCCGACAGTTACCTATGGCTACACCTTC
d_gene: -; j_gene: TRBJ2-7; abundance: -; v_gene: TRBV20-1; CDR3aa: CSARDTRQSYEQYF; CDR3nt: TGCAGTGCTAGAGACACTAGACAGAGCTACGAGCAGTACTTC
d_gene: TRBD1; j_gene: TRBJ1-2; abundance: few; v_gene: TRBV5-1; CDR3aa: CASSSFLDRGEGYTF; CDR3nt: TGCGCCAGCAGCTCCTTTTTGGACAGGGGTGAAGGCTACACCTTC
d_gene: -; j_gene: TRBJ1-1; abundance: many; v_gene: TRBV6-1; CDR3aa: CASTQRGNTEAFF; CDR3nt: TGTGCCAGCACCCAGAGGGGGAACACTGAAGCTTTCTTT
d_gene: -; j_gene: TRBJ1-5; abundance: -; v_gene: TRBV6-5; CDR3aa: CASSYSPRQNQPQHF; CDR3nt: TGTGCCAGCAGTTACTCCCCCAGGCAGAATCAGCCCCAGCATTTT
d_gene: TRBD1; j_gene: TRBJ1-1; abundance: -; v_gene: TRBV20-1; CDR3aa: CSAIGQENTEAFF; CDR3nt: TGCAGTGCTATAGGACAGGAGAACACTGAAGCTTTCTTT
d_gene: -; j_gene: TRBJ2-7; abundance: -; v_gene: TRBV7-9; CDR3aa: CASSLRMAPYEQYF; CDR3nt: TGTGCCAGCAGCCTAAGGATGGCCCCCTACGAGCAGTACTTC
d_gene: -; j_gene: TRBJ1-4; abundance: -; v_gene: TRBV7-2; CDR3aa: CASSSTGTQGEKLFF; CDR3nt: TGTGCCAGCAGCTCCACCGGGACCCAAGGGGAAAAACTGTTTTTT
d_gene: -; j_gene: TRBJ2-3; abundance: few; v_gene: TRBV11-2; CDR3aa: CASSLGATASDTQYF; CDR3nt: TGTGCCAGCAGCTTAGGGGCGACAGCGTCAGATACGCAGTATTTT
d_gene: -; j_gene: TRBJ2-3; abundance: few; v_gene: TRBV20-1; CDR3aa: CSARDHPSTDTQYF; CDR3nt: TGCAGTGCTAGAGATCATCCTAGCACAGATACGCAGTATTTT